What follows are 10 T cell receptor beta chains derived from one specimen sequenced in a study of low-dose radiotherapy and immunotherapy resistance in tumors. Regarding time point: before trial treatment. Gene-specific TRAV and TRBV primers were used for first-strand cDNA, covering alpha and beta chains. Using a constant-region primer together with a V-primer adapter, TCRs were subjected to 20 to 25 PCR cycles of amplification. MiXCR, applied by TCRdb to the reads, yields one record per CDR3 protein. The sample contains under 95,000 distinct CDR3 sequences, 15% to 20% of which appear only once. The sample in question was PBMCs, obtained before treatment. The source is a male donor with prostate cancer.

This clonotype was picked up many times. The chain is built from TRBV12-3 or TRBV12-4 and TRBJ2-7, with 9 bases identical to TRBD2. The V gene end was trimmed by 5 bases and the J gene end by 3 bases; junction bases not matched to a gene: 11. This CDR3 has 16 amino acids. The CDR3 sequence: CASSHPGGGGLYEQYF. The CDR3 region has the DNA TGTGCCAGCAGTCATCCGGGCGGGGGGGGTCTCTACGAGCAGTACTTC.

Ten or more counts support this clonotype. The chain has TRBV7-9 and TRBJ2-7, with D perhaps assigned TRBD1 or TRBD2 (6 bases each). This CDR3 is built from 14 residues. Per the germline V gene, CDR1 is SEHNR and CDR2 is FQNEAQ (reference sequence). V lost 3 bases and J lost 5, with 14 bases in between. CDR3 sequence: CASSFTGGADEQYF. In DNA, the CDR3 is TGTGCCAGCAGCTTTACCGGGGGCGCGGACGAGCAGTACTTC.

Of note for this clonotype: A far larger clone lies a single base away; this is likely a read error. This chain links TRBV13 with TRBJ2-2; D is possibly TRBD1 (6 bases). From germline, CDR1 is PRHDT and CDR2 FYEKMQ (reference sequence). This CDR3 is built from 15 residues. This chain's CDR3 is CASRGRDTLTGDLFF. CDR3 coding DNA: TGTGCCAGCAGGGGTAGGGACACCCTCACCGGGGACCTGTTTTTT.

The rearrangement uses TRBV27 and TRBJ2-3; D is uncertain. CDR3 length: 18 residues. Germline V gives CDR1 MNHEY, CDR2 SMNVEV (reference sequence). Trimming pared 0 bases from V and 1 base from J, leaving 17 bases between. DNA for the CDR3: TGTGCCAGCAGTTTATCCACAGTCGACGTCCGGGGCACAGATACGCAGTATTTT. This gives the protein CASSLSTVDVRGTDTQYF.

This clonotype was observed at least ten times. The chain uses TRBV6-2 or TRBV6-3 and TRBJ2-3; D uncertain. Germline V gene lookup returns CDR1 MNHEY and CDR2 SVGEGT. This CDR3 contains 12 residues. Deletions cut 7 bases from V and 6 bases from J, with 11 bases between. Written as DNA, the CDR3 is TGTGCCAGCAATTCCGTCGTGGATACGCAGTATTTT. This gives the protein CASNSVVDTQYF.

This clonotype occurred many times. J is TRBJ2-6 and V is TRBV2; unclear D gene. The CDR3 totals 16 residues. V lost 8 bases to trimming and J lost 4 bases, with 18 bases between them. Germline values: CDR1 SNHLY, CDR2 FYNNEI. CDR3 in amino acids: CASDVNGIPGANVLTF. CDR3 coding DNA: TGTGCCAGCGATGTGAATGGGATCCCCGGGGCCAACGTCCTGACTTTC.

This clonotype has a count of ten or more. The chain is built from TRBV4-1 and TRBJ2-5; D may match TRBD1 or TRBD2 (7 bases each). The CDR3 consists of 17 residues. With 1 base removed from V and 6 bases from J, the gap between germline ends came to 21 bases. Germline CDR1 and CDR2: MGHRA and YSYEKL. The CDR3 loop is CASSQADRGGGGKTQYF. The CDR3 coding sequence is TGCGCCAGCAGCCAAGCTGATAGGGGAGGGGGCGGGAAGACCCAGTACTTC.

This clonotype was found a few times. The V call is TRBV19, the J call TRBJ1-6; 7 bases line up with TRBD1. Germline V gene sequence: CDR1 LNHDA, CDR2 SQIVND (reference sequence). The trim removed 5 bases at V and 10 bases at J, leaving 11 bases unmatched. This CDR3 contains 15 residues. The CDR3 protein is CASSGERGGGSPLHF. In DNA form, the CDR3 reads TGTGCCAGTAGTGGCGAACGAGGAGGGGGCTCACCCCTCCACTTT.

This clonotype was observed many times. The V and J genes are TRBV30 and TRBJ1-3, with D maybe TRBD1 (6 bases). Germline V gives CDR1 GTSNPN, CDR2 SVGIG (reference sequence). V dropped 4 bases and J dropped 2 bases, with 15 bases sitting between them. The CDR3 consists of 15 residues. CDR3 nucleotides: TGTGCCTGGACCCAGGGGCCGGAGACTGGAAACACCATATATTTT. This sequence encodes CAWTQGPETGNTIYF. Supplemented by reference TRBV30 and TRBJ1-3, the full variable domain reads SQTIHQWPATLVQPVGSPLSLECTVEGTSNPNLYWYRQAAGRGLQLLFYSVGIGQISSEVPQNLSASRPQDRQFILSSKKLLLSDSGFYLCAWTQGPETGNTIYFGEGSWLTVV.

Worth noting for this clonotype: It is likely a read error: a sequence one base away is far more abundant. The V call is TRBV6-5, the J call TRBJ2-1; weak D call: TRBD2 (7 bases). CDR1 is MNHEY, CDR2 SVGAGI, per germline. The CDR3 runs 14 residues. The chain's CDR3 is CAMSWGGAYYEQFF. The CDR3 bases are TGTGCCATGTCTTGGGGGGGGGCCTACTATGAGCAGTTCTTC.